The 6 T cell receptor beta chains reported below all come from one sample, sequenced in a study of shared clonotypes between healthy human individuals. Generated by immunoSEQ multiplex PCR, the TCRdb table keeps only in-frame clones and is missing some. The data show about 2.4 million clones, around nine tenths seen once. Material: naive CD4+ T cells sorted from blood. Sample subset: CD45RA+ positively selected. These receptors originate from a man aged 18 to 29 in good health.

V is TRBV9 and J is TRBJ2-1; D may be TRBD1 or TRBD2 (5 bases each). V shed 0 bases and J shed 0 bases, with 16 bases lying between them. Germline CDR1 and CDR2: SGDLS and YYNGEE. The CDR3 runs to 18 residues. In DNA, the CDR3 is TGTGCCAGCAGCGTAGGGATAGCAGGGACCAGCTCCTACAATGAGCAGTTCTTC. It translates to CASSVGIAGTSSYNEQFF.

The chain has TRBV4-3 and TRBJ2-5; 7 bases match TRBD2. The tail of the sequence fits TRBJ2-7 better, so the J call may be wrong. This CDR3 spans 16 amino acids. Germline V CDR1 and CDR2: LGHNA, YSLEER. DNA of the CDR3: TGCGCCAGCAGCCAAGAATTCCTAGCGGAGATCTACGAGCAGTACTTC. This codes for CASSQEFLAEIYEQYF.

On this clone itself: Other DNA sequences of this sample code for an identical CDR3. The chain combines TRBV6-5 with TRBJ1-2; tentatively, D is TRBD1 (5 bases). The germline V gene encodes CDR1 MNHEY and CDR2 SVGAGI. The CDR3 is 13 amino acids. Trimming stripped 4 bases from V and 2 bases from J, with 8 bases between. The CDR3 nucleotides are TGTGCCAGCAGTTCGGGACTGAACTATGGCTACACCTTC. Translated: CASSSGLNYGYTF.

CDR3 protein: CAWSDQGGGAFFDTEAFF. In nucleotides, the CDR3 is TGTGCCTGGAGTGACCAGGGTGGTGGGGCTTTTTTTGACACTGAAGCTTTCTTT. The V call is TRBV30, the J call TRBJ1-1, with TRBD1 as a possible D gene (5 bases). Germline V gene sequence: CDR1 GTSNPN, CDR2 SVGIG (reference sequence). V shed 1 base and J shed 3 bases, with 24 bases lying between them. The CDR3 has 18 residues.

The CDR3 protein is CAISDPNGRGAEQYF. The CDR3 DNA sequence: TGTGCCATCAGTGACCCCAACGGGAGGGGAGCCGAGCAGTACTTC. The V gene is TRBV10-3, the J gene TRBJ2-7, with 8 bases identical to TRBD2. This CDR3 has 15 amino acids. With V trimmed by 3 bases and J by 6 bases, 10 bases remained unmatched. The germline CDR1 and CDR2 sequences are ENHRY and SYGVKD.

The rearrangement uses TRBV7-8 and TRBJ1-5, with 9 nucleotides matching TRBD1. Trimming cost V 4 bases and J 4 bases; bases outside gene matches: 11. CDR3 length: 17 residues. Germline values: CDR1 SGHVS, CDR2 FQNEAQ. CDR3 sequence reads: CASSSDLRQGGNQPQHF. CDR3 sequence (DNA): TGTGCCAGCAGCTCAGACCTCCGACAGGGGGGGAATCAGCCCCAGCATTTT.